This T cell receptor (beta chain) comes out of a study of blood T cell repertoires in COVID-19. Data came from immunoSEQ multiplex PCR; TCRdb stores just in-frame clones and leaves some out. The sample shows about 350,000 clones, around nine tenths of them seen only once. The CDR3 consists of 16 residues. Germline loops: CDR1 MNHEY, CDR2 SVGEGT. V lost 0 bases and J 0 bases, leaving 9 bases between the germline ends. This clone came up a few times. V and J are TRBV6-2 or TRBV6-3 and TRBJ1-5; D gene uncertain. The sample comprised peripheral blood. The origin of this receptor is a woman younger than 35 who had recovered from COVID-19. CDR3 sequence (DNA): TGTGCCAGCAGTTACTCAAAAACGGGTAGCAATCAGCCCCAGCATTTT. Protein: CASSYSKTGSNQPQHF.